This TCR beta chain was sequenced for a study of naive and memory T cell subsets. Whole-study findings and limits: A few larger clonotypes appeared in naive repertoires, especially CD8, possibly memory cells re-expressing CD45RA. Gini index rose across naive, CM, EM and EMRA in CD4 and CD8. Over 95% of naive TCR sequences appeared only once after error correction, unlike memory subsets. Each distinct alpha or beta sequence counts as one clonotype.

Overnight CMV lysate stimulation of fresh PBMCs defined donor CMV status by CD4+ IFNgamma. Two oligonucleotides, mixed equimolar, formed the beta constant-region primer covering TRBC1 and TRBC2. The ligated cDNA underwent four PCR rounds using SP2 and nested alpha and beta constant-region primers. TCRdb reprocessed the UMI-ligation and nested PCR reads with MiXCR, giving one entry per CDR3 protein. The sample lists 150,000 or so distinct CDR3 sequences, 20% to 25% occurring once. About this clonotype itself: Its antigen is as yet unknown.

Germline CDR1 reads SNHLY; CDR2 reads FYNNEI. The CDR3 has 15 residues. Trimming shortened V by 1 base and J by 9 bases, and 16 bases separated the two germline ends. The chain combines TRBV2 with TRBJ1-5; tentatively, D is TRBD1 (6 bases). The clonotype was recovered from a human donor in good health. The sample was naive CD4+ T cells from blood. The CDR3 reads CASSEGRGPGGPQHF. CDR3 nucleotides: TGTGCCAGCAGTGAAGGCAGGGGACCCGGGGGGCCCCAGCATTTT.